The 18 T cell receptor beta chains reported below all come from one sample, sequenced in a study of blood T cell repertoires in COVID-19. The method was immunoSEQ multiplex PCR; TCRdb's version includes in-frame clones alone and lacks a portion of them. The sample shows roughly 250,000 clones, about 80% of them seen only once. The sequencing sample was made of peripheral blood. Source of these receptors: a woman at least 80 years old with acute or convalescent COVID-19.

The chain is built from TRBV6-1 and TRBJ2-7; TRBD1 might be the D (5 bases). V lost 2 bases and J 2 bases, leaving 13 bases between the germline ends. The CDR3 contains 15 residues. The germline V gene has CDR1 MNHNS and CDR2 SASEGT. The DNA for the CDR3 is TGTGCCAGCAGTGAATTCGGACACGGACCCTACGAGCAGTACTTC. It translates to CASSEFGHGPYEQYF.

This clone was recorded once. The chain is built from TRBV15 and TRBJ1-5; no reliable D call. V shed 1 base and J shed 7 bases, with 14 bases lying between them. The germline V gene has CDR1 LNHNV and CDR2 YYDKDF (reference sequence). The CDR3 runs to 15 residues. CDR3 nucleotides: TGTGCCACCAGCAGAGGAGGAGGGAGCGGGCAGCCCCAGCATTTT. Protein product: CATSRGGGSGQPQHF. The full variable domain, rest sourced from reference TRBV15 and TRBJ1-5, is DAMVIQNPRYQVTQFGKPVTLSCSQTLNHNVMYWYQQKSSQAPKLLFHYYDKDFNNEADTPDNFQSRRPNTSFCFLDIRSPGLGDTAMYLCATSRGGGSGQPQHFGDGTRLSIL.

This clone was picked up a small number of times. The chain is built from TRBV2 and TRBJ1-2, with D maybe TRBD1 (6 bases). Germline CDR1 is SNHLY and CDR2 is FYNNEI. V was clipped by 6 bases and J by 0 bases, with 11 bases between them. The CDR3 extends over 14 amino acids. CDR3 coding DNA: TGTGCCAGCAGCCGGACAGTAGCTAACTATGGCTACACCTTC. Amino acids: CASSRTVANYGYTF.

The chain has TRBV5-1 and TRBJ2-3; 13 bases map to TRBD2. Germline trimming cut 0 bases from V and 2 bases from J; bases unmatched to any gene: 9. This CDR3 region has 19 residues. Germline V gene data show CDR1 as SGHRS and CDR2 as YFSETQ. In DNA, the CDR3 is TGCGCCAGCAGCTTGGAGGGACTAGCGGGGTCCACCCTCACAGATACGCAGTATTTT. Its protein is CASSLEGLAGSTLTDTQYF.

This clone came up once. The genes are TRBV5-1 and TRBJ2-4, with D tentatively TRBD2 (6 bases). With 8 bases removed from V and 5 bases from J, the gap between germline ends came to 14 bases. Germline V CDR1 and CDR2: SGHRS, YFSETQ. The CDR3 totals 13 residues. This chain's CDR3 is CASKLGGQNIQYF. Here the CDR3 DNA reads TGCGCCAGTAAACTGGGGGGTCAAAACATTCAGTACTTC.

The rearrangement joins TRBV18 to TRBJ2-3, with a weak D call TRBD1 (6 bases). V lost 5 bases to trimming and J lost 3 bases, with 15 bases between them. The length of the CDR3 is 15 residues. Germline V gene data show CDR1 as KGHSH and CDR2 as LQKENI. The CDR3, as DNA: TGTGCCAGCTCATCCACAGGGTTTAAGACAGATACGCAGTATTTT. Its translation: CASSSTGFKTDTQYF.

The chain employs TRBV7-2 and TRBJ2-5; D unclear. The CDR3 extends over 15 amino acids. CDR1 and CDR2 (germline): SGHTA, FQGNSA. V was shortened by 1 base and J by 4 bases, with 13 bases between the two germline ends. The CDR3 protein is CASSLDGYDLETQYF. The CDR3 nucleotides are TGTGCCAGCAGCTTAGACGGCTACGACTTAGAGACCCAGTACTTC.

The chain combines TRBV10-3 with TRBJ1-3; D not resolved. The CDR3 has 15 amino acids. The V gene lost 3 bases and the J gene lost 0 bases, with 9 bases spanning the gap. Germline V gene data show CDR1 as ENHRY and CDR2 as SYGVKD. The CDR3 loop reads CAISDITASGNTIYF. The CDR3 nucleotides are TGTGCCATCAGTGATATAACAGCCTCTGGAAACACCATATATTTT.

The sample holds a few counts of this clone. The gene calls are TRBV11-2 and TRBJ2-2; D is possibly TRBD2 (5 bases). The germline V gene encodes CDR1 SGHAT and CDR2 FQNNGV. This CDR3 is built from 15 residues. Trimming shortened V by 0 bases and J by 0 bases, and 5 bases separated the two germline ends. The CDR3 spells CASSLEAANTGELFF. Here the CDR3 DNA reads TGTGCCAGCAGCTTAGAAGCGGCGAACACCGGGGAGCTGTTTTTT.

The chain couples TRBV6-5 to TRBJ1-2, with D tentatively TRBD1 (5 bases). Per germline, CDR1 MNHEY and CDR2 SVGAGI. The CDR3 runs to 12 residues. V lost 6 bases and J lost 5, with 10 bases in between. CDR3 residues: CASSQGLYGYTF. The CDR3 DNA sequence: TGTGCCAGCAGCCAGGGACTATATGGCTACACCTTC.

In its sample, this clone was seen a few times. The chain recombines TRBV28 with TRBJ1-1, with 7 bases aligning to TRBD1. The CDR3 is 13 residues long. Germline CDR1 is MDHEN and CDR2 is SYDVKM. This CDR3 reads CVGQPNGGTEAFF. CDR3 DNA sequence: TGTGTGGGACAGCCGAACGGTGGGACTGAAGCTTTCTTT.

This rearrangement joins TRBV3-1 (or the pseudogene TRBV3-2) to TRBJ2-3; D perhaps matches TRBD1 (6 bases). The CDR3 has 17 amino acids. The V gene lost 4 bases and the J gene lost 0 bases, with 17 bases spanning the gap. Per germline, CDR1 LGHDT and CDR2 YNNKEL (reference sequence). CDR3 coding DNA: TGTGCCAGCAGCCCCAGGGGCCATCCCCTTAGCACAGATACGCAGTATTTT. This encodes CASSPRGHPLSTDTQYF.

This sequence joins TRBV27 and TRBJ1-2, with 7 bases matching TRBD1. This CDR3 is 14 amino acids long. Germline V gene data show CDR1 as MNHEY and CDR2 as SMNVEV (reference sequence). J was trimmed by 3 bases and V by 2 bases; bases with no gene match: 3. CDR3 in amino acids: CASSLRGRDYGYTF. CDR3 coding DNA: TGTGCCAGCAGTTTAAGGGGGCGGGACTATGGCTACACCTTC.

The rearrangement links TRBV30 to TRBJ2-2, with D tentatively TRBD1 (5 bases). Trimming stripped 4 bases from V and 0 bases from J, with 9 bases between. The CDR3 is made up of 14 amino acids. Per germline, CDR1 GTSNPN and CDR2 SVGIG (reference sequence). CDR3: CAWNRQPNTGELFF. The CDR3 nucleotides read TGTGCCTGGAACAGACAGCCGAACACCGGGGAGCTGTTTTTT.

This chain links TRBV5-8 with TRBJ1-6; the D is unclear. Trimming took 0 bases from V and 0 from J, leaving 7 bases between them. CDR3 length equals 16 residues. Per the germline V gene, CDR1 is SGHTS and CDR2 is YDEGEE. For the CDR3, the DNA is TGTGCCAGCAGCTTGGCAGCGAGCTCCTATAATTCACCCCTCCACTTT. This gives the protein CASSLAASSYNSPLHF.

The chain links TRBV7-9 to TRBJ1-1; D perhaps matches TRBD1 (5 bases). The CDR3 covers 14 residues. V was shortened by 3 bases and J by 4 bases, with 12 bases between the two germline ends. The germline V gene has CDR1 SEHNR and CDR2 FQNEAQ (reference sequence). CDR3 DNA sequence: TGTGCCAGCAGCTTCCAGGGTAGTATCACTGAAGCTTTCTTT. Amino acid sequence: CASSFQGSITEAFF.

This clone was counted a few times. V usage is TRBV27 and J usage is TRBJ2-7; 8 positions agree with TRBD1. Looked up from germline, CDR1 is MNHEY and CDR2 is SMNVEV (reference sequence). CDR3 length: 18 amino acids. The J segment lost 2 bases and the V segment lost 3 bases, leaving 15 bases of the junction unmatched. Written as DNA, the CDR3 is TGTGCCAGCAGTTTGGGGGCAGGGGGCTCGGTTCGGACCTACGAGCAGTACTTC. The encoded protein is CASSLGAGGSVRTYEQYF.

This rearrangement joins TRBV5-6 to TRBJ2-7; D perhaps matches TRBD2 (6 bases). The germline gives CDR1 SGHDT, CDR2 YYEEEE. CDR3 length: 12 residues. V lost 4 bases and J lost 7, with 12 bases in between. CDR3: CASSVGTWEQYF. The CDR3 region has the DNA TGTGCCAGCAGCGTGGGGACTTGGGAGCAGTACTTC.